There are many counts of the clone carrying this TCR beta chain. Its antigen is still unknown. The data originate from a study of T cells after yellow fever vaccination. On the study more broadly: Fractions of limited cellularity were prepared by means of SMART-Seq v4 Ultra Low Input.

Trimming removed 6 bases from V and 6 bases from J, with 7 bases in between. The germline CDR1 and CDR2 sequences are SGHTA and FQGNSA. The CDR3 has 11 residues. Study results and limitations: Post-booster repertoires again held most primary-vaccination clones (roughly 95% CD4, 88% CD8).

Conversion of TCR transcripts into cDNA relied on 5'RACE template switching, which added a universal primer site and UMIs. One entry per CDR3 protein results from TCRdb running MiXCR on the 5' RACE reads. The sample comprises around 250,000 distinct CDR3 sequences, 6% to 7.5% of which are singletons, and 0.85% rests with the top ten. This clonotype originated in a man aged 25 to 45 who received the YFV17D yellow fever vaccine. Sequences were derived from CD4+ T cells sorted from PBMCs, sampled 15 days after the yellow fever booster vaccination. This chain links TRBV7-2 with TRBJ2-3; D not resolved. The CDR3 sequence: CASRADDTQYF. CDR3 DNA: TGTGCCAGCAGGGCCGACGATACGCAGTATTTT.